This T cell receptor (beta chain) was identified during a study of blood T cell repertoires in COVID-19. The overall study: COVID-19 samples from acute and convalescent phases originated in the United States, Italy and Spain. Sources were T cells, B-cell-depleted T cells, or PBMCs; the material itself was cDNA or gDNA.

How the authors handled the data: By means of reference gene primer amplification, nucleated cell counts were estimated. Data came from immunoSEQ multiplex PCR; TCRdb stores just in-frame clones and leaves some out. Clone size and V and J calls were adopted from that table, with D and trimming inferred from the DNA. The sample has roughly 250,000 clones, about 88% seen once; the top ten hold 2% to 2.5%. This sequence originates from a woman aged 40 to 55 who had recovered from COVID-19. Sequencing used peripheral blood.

For the CDR3, the DNA is TGTGCCAGCAGTTTGATCGCGTCCTACGAGCAGTACTTC. Translation gives CASSLIASYEQYF. This rearrangement joins TRBV6-2 or TRBV6-3 to TRBJ2-7; D is ambiguous. This CDR3 has 13 residues. V was trimmed by 4 bases and J by 1 base, leaving 8 bases between them. Germline V gives CDR1 MNHEY, CDR2 SVGEGT.